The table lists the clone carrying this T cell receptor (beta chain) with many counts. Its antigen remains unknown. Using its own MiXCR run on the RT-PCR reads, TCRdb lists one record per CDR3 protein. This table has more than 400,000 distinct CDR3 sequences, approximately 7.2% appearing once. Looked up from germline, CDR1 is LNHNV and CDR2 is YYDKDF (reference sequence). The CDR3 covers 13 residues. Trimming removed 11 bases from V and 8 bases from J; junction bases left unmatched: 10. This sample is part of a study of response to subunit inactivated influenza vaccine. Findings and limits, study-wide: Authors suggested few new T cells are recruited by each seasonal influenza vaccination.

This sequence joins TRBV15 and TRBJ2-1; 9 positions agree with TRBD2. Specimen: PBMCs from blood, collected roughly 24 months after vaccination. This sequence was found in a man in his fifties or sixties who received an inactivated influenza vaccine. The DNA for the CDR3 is TGTGCCTTTAGCGGGGGTTTGCAGGATGAGCAGTTCTTC. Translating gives CAFSGGLQDEQFF.